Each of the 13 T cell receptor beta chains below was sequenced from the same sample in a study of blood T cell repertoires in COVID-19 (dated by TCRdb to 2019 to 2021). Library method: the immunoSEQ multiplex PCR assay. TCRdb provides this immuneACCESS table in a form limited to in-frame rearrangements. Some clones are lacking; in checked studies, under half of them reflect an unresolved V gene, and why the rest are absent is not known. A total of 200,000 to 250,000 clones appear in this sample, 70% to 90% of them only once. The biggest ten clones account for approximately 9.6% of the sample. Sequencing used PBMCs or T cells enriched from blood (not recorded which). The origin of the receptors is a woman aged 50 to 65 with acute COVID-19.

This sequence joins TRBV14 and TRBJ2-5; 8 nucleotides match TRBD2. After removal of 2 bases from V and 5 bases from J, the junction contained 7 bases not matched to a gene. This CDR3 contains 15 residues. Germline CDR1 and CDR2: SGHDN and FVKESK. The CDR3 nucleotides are TGTGCCAGCAGCCAAATAACGGGGGGGCGTGAGACCCAGTACTTC. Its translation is CASSQITGGRETQYF. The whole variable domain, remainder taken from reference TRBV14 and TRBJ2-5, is EAGVTQFPSHSVIEKGQTVTLRCDPISGHDNLYWYRRVMGKEIKFLLHFVKESKQDESGMPNNRFLAERTGGTYSTLKVQPAELEDSGVYFCASSQITGGRETQYFGPGTRLLVL.

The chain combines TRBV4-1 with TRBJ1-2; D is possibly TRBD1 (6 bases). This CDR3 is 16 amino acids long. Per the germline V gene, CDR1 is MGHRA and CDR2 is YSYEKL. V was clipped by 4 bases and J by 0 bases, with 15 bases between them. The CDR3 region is CASSRGEGVTNYGYTF. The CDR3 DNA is TGCGCCAGCAGCCGAGGCGAGGGGGTCACTAACTATGGCTACACCTTC.

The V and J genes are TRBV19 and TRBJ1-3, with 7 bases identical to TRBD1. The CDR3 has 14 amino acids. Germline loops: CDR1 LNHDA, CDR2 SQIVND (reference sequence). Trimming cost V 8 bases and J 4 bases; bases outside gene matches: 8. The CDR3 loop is CASARDRDGNTIYF. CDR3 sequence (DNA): TGTGCCAGTGCCCGAGACAGGGACGGAAACACCATATATTTT.

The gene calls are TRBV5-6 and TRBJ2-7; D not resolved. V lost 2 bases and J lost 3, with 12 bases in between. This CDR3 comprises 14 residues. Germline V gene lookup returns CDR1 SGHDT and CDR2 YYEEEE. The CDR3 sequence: CASSFIRSNYEQYF. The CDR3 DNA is TGTGCCAGCAGCTTTATACGGAGCAACTACGAGCAGTACTTC.

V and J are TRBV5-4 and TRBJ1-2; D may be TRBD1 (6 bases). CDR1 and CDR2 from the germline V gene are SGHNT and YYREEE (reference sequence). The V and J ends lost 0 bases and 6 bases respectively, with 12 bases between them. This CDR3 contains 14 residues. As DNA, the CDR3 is TGTGCCAGCAGCTTGGAAGTACAGGGTCATGGCTACACCTTC. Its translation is CASSLEVQGHGYTF.

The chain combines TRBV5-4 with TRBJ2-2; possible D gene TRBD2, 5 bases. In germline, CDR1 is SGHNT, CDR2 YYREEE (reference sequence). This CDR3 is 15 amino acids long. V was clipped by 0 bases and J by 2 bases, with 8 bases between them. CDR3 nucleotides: TGTGCCAGCAGCTTGGGTCTAGCAAACACCGGGGAGCTGTTTTTT. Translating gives CASSLGLANTGELFF.

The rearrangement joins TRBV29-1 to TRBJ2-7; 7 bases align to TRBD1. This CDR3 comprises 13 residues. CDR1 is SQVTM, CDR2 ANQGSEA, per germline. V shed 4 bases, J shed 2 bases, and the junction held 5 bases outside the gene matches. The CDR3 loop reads CSVAGTVTYEQYF. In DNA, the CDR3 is TGCAGCGTTGCCGGGACAGTCACCTACGAGCAGTACTTC.

This CDR3 reads CASGRTEDNEQFF. The CDR3 bases are TGTGCCAGCGGCCGAACCGAGGACAATGAGCAGTTCTTC. The chain uses TRBV3-1 (or the pseudogene TRBV3-2) and TRBJ2-1; D is unclear. V gave up 8 bases and J gave up 5 bases, with 13 bases separating them. The V gene's germline CDR1 is LGHDT and CDR2 YNNKEL (reference sequence). The CDR3 is made up of 13 amino acids.

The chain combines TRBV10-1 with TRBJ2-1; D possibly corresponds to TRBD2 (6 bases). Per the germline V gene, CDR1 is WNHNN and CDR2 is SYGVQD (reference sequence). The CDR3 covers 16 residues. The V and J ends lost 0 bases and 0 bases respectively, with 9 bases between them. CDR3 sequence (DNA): TGCGCCAGCAGTGAGTCCCGGGGGAACTCCTACAATGAGCAGTTCTTC. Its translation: CASSESRGNSYNEQFF.

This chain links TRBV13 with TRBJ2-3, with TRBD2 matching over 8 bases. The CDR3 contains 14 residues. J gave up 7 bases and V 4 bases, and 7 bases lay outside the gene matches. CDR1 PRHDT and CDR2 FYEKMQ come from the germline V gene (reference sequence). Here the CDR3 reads CASSSGLATHTQYF. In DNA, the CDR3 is TGTGCCAGCAGCTCAGGACTAGCTACGCATACGCAGTATTTT.

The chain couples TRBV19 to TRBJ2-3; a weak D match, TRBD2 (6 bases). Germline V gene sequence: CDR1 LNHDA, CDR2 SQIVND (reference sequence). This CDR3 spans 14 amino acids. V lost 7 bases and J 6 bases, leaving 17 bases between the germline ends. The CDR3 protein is CASTTGTVQDTQYF. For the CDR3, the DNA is TGTGCCAGTACCACCGGGACTGTACAGGATACGCAGTATTTT.

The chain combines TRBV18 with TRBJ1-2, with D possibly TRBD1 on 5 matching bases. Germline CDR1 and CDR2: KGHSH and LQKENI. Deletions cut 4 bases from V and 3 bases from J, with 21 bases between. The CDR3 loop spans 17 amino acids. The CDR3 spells CASSLLRDSFKDYGYTF. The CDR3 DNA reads TGTGCCAGCTCACTCCTCCGGGACTCCTTTAAAGACTATGGCTACACCTTC. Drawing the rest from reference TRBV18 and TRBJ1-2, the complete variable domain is NAGVMQNPRHLVRRRGQEARLRCSPMKGHSHVYWYRQLPEEGLKFMVYLQKENIIDESGMPKERFSAEFPKEGPSILRIQQVVRGDSAAYFCASSLLRDSFKDYGYTFGSGTRLTVV.

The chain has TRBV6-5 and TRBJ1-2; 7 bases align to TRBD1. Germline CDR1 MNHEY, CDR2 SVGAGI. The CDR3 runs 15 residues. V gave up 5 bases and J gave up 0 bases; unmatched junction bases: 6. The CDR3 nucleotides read TGTGCCAGCAGTAGACAGGGACTCTCTAACTATGGCTACACCTTC. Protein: CASSRQGLSNYGYTF.